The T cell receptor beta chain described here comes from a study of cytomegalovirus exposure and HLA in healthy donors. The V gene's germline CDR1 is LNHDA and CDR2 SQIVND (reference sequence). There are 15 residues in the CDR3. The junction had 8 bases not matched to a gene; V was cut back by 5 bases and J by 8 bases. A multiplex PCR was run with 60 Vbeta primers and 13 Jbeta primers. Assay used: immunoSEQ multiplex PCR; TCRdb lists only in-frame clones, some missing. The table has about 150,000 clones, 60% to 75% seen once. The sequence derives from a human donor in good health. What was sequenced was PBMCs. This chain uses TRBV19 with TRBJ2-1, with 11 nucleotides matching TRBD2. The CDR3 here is CASSSGLAGLDEQFF. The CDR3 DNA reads TGTGCCAGTAGTTCCGGACTAGCGGGCTTGGATGAGCAGTTCTTC.